One TCR beta chain is described in this entry. Antigen: not known. This sample stems from a study of radiotherapy plus CTLA-4 blockade in lung cancer. About the research overall: Objective responses were observed in less than 20% of patients, and disease control was achieved by 30% to 40%. General observations from the study: It was early blood T cell clone dynamics, with interferon-beta, that reportedly best predicted response. Following radiotherapy plus ipilimumab, tumor-derived TCR clones expanded in the blood.

Some clones are missing from TCRdb's copy, which holds only in-frame ones; the method was immunoSEQ multiplex PCR. The table lists 20,000 to 30,000 clones, about two thirds of them singletons. The sequence was collected from a human donor with non-small cell lung cancer whose response to radiotherapy plus ipilimumab could not be evaluated. The sequencing used peripheral blood, collected from a patient treated with radiotherapy plus ipilimumab.

The CDR3: CASSQAPRGPQHF. CDR3 bases: TGTGCCAGCAGCCAAGCCCCGCGGGGGCCCCAGCATTTT. The rearrangement uses TRBV4-2 and TRBJ1-5; no clear D gene. V lost 1 base and J lost 9, with 10 bases in between. Looked up from germline, CDR1 is LGHNA and CDR2 is YNFKEQ. The CDR3 runs 13 residues.